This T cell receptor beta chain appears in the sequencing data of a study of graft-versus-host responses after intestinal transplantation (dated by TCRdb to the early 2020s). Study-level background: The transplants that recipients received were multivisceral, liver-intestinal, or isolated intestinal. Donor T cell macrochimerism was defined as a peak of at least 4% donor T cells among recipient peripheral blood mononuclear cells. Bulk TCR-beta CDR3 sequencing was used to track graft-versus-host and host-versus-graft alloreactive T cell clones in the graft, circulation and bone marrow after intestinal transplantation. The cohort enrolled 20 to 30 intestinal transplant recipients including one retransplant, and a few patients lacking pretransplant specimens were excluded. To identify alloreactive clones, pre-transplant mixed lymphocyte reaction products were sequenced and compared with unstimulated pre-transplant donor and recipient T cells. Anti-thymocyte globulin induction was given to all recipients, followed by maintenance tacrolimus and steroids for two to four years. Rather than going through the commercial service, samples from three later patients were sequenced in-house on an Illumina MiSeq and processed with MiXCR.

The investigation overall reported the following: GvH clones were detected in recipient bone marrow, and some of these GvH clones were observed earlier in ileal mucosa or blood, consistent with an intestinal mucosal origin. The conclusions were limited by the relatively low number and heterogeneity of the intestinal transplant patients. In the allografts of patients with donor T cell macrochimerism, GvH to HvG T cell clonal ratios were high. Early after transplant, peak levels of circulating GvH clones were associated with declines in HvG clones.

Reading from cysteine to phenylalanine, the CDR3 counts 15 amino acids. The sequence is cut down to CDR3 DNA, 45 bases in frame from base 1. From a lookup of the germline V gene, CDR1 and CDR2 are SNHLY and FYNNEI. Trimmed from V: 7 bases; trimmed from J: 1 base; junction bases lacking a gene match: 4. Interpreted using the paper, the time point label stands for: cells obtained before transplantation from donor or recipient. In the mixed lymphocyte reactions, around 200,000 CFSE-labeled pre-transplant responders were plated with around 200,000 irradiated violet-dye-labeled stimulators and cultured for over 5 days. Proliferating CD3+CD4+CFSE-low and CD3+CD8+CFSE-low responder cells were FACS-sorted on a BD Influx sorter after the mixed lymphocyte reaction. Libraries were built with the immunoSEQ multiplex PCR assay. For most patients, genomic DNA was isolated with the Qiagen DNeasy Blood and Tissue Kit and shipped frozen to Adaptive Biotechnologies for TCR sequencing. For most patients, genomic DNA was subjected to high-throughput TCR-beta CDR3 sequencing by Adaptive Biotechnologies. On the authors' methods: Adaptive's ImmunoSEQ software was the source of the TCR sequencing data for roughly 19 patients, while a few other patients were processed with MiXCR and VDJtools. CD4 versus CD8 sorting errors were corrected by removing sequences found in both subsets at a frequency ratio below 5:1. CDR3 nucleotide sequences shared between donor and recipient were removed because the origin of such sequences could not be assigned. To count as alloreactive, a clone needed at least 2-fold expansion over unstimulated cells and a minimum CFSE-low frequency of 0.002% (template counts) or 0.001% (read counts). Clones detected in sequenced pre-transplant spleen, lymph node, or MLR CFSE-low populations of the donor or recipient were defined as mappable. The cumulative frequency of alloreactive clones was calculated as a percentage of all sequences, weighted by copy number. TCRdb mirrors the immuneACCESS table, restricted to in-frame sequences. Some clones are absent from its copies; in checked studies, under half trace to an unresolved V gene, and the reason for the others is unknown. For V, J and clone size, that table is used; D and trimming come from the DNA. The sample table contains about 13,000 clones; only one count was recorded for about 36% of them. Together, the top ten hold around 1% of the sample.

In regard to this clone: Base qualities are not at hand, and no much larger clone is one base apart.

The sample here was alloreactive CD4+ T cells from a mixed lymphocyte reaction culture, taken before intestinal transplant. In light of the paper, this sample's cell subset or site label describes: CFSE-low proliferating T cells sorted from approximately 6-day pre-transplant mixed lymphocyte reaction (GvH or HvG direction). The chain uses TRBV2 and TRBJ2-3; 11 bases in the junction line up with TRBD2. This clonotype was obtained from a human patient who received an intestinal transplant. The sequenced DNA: TGTGCCAGCACCCTGACTAGCGGGGGCACAGATACGCAGTATTTT. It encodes CASTLTSGGTDTQYF.